The sequence of this TCR beta chain was determined in a study of cytomegalovirus exposure and HLA in healthy donors. Overall study findings and caveats: Later genetic work tied a missense DCLRE1C variant to beta-chain V and J trimming. The later analysis indicated that the majority of CMV-associated TCR beta chains appeared HLA-restricted. It was only CMV serostatus that was available as immune exposure information. Rarity held for most TCR sequences, but there were some public TCRs that occurred in many donors.

It was with 60 Vbeta and 13 Jbeta primers that the PCR ran. Some clones are missing from TCRdb's copy, which holds only in-frame ones; the method was immunoSEQ multiplex PCR. The data show some 150,000 clones, 70% to 80% seen once. CDR1 SEHNR and CDR2 FQNEAQ come from the germline V gene (reference sequence). V gave up 8 bases and J gave up 6 bases; unmatched junction bases: 9. The CDR3 runs to 13 residues. To note about this clone: Its antigen is not identified.

The gene calls are TRBV7-9 and TRBJ1-2; 7 bases align to TRBD1. The sample consisted of PBMCs. The clonotype was recovered from a man between 18 and 29 years old in good health and CMV-seronegative. DNA of the CDR3: TGTGCCAGCTCAAGGGACAGACCCCATGGCTACACCTTC. Protein sequence: CASSRDRPHGYTF. The full variable domain, with the rest looked up from reference TRBV7-9 and TRBJ1-2, is DTGVSQNPRHKITKRGQNVTFRCDPISEHNRLYWYRQTLGQGPEFLTYFQNEAQLEKSRLLSDRFSAERPKGSFSTLEIQRTEQGDSAMYLCASSRDRPHGYTFGSGTRLTVV.